Below are 21 T cell receptor beta chains sequenced from a single sample in a study of radiotherapy plus CTLA-4 blockade in lung cancer. The data were produced by immunoSEQ multiplex PCR, yet TCRdb's version contains in-frame clones alone and is incomplete. The sample lists 40,000 to 50,000 clones, 82% seen once, with 2.5% to 3.5% in the top ten. The sequenced sample was peripheral blood, obtained from a patient treated with radiotherapy plus ipilimumab. These receptors were collected from a human donor with non-small cell lung cancer who had stable disease on radiotherapy plus ipilimumab.

This clone is a singleton in its sample. The rearrangement links TRBV2 to TRBJ1-5; no clear D gene. The CDR3 is 14 residues long. Germline V CDR1 and CDR2: SNHLY, FYNNEI. The V and J ends lost 6 bases and 6 bases respectively, with 15 bases between them. The CDR3 sequence: CASSREGTSQPQHF. The CDR3 DNA reads TGTGCCAGCAGCCGCGAGGGTACGTCTCAGCCCCAGCATTTT.

The CDR3 sequence: CASSFFDRDVNEQFF. CDR3 coding DNA: TGTGCCAGCAGTTTCTTCGACAGGGACGTCAATGAGCAGTTCTTC. The V call is TRBV27, the J call TRBJ2-1; 7 nucleotides align to TRBD1. CDR1 and CDR2 (germline): MNHEY, SMNVEV (reference sequence). The CDR3 spans 15 residues. V was clipped by 3 bases and J by 6 bases; unmatched bases: 8.

Remarks on this clone: This sample also contains other DNA sequences that code for the same CDR3. The V call is TRBV5-1, the J call TRBJ2-3, with 15 bases identical to TRBD2. Losses at the gene ends were 4 bases for V and 6 bases for J; bases not matched to a gene: 3. Germline CDR1 is SGHRS and CDR2 is YFSETQ. The length of the CDR3 is 15 residues. CDR3 amino acids: CASSRTSGRADTQYF. The CDR3 region has the DNA TGCGCCAGCAGCCGGACTAGCGGGAGGGCCGATACGCAGTATTTT.

This clone was found a few times. The V call is TRBV27, the J call TRBJ2-1; D might be TRBD1 (6 bases). Germline CDR1 reads MNHEY; CDR2 reads SMNVEV (reference sequence). The CDR3 is 16 residues long. The V end lost 0 bases, the J end lost 2 bases, and 11 bases lay between the germline ends. The DNA for the CDR3 is TGTGCCAGCAGTTTATCCGACAGGCGAACCTACAATGAGCAGTTCTTC. Translation gives CASSLSDRRTYNEQFF.

V and J are TRBV28 and TRBJ2-1, with 10 positions matching TRBD2. The CDR3 is made up of 16 amino acids. Germline trimming cut 2 bases from V and 3 bases from J; bases unmatched to any gene: 4. Germline CDR1 and CDR2: MDHEN and SYDVKM. CDR3 sequence reads: CASSLLAGAGYNEQFF. The CDR3 nucleotides are TGTGCCAGCAGTTTACTAGCGGGAGCGGGCTACAATGAGCAGTTCTTC.

The chain recombines TRBV2 with TRBJ2-2, with 7 bases lining up with TRBD2. V lost 0 bases to trimming and J lost 3 bases; unmatched junction nucleotides: 10. Germline CDR1 and CDR2: SNHLY and FYNNEI. The length of the CDR3 is 18 residues. The CDR3 sequence is CASSEAQIGGRDTGELFF. CDR3 in DNA: TGTGCCAGCAGTGAAGCGCAAATCGGCGGGAGAGACACCGGGGAGCTGTTTTTT.

V is TRBV6-1 and J is TRBJ2-7; 7 nucleotides agree with TRBD2. This CDR3 has 11 amino acids. Germline values: CDR1 MNHNS, CDR2 SASEGT. J lost 5 bases, V lost 8 bases, and 3 bases had no gene match. CDR3 protein: CASGGGNEQYF. CDR3 in DNA: TGTGCCAGCGGGGGAGGGAACGAGCAGTACTTC.

CDR3 coding DNA: TGCGCCAGCAGCCAAGGCGGACTAGTGGGAGTCGGGACCGGGGAGCTGTTTTTT. This codes for CASSQGGLVGVGTGELFF. The chain recombines TRBV4-1 with TRBJ2-2, with 7 positions matching TRBD2. The germline V gene has CDR1 MGHRA and CDR2 YSYEKL. This CDR3 contains 18 residues. V lost 1 base to trimming and J lost 5 bases; unmatched junction nucleotides: 13.

CDR3: CASSFGQGALNTEAFF. CDR3 sequence (DNA): TGTGCCAGCAGTTTCGGGCAGGGGGCTTTGAACACTGAAGCTTTCTTT. The rearrangement uses TRBV27 and TRBJ1-1, with TRBD1 matching over 8 bases. Looked up from germline, CDR1 is MNHEY and CDR2 is SMNVEV (reference sequence). The CDR3 spans 16 residues. V dropped 3 bases and J dropped 0; count of bases not matched to a gene: 6.

The V call is TRBV4-3, the J call TRBJ1-6, with 8 positions matching TRBD1. CDR1 LGHNA and CDR2 YSLEER come from the germline V gene. This CDR3 comprises 15 residues. V shed 4 bases, J shed 10 bases, and the junction held 9 bases outside the gene matches. The CDR3 DNA reads as TGCGCCAGCAGCCCGGGCGGCAGGGGGCAATCACCCCTCCACTTT. It is translated as CASSPGGRGQSPLHF.

The chain recombines TRBV18 with TRBJ2-2; maybe TRBD2 (6 bases). The CDR3 is 13 amino acids. CDR1 is KGHSH and CDR2 is LQKENI in the germline V gene. V lost 1 base, J lost 6 bases, and 6 bases lay in between. CDR3 coding DNA: TGTGCCAGCTCACCACGGGAGGCCGGGGAGCTGTTTTTT. This codes for CASSPREAGELFF.

The rearrangement links TRBV5-1 to TRBJ1-2; 10 bases align to TRBD1. Unmatched junction bases numbered 3, after V lost 3 bases and J lost 4 bases. CDR1 SGHRS and CDR2 YFSETQ come from the germline V gene. CDR3 length: 14 residues. CDR3 amino acids: CASSSGQGVYGYTF. CDR3 nucleotide sequence: TGCGCCAGCAGCTCCGGACAGGGGGTCTATGGCTACACCTTC.

The genes are TRBV2 and TRBJ2-3, with 9 bases that match TRBD1. The CDR3 is 11 amino acids. With V trimmed by 8 bases and J by 8 bases, 2 bases remained unmatched. CDR1 and CDR2 (germline): SNHLY, FYNNEI. CDR3 nucleotides: TGTGCCAGCGGGACAGGGAGTACGCAGTATTTT. Encoded protein: CASGTGSTQYF.

The J gene is TRBJ1-1, the V gene TRBV4-1; 8 nucleotides align to TRBD1. Unmatched junction bases numbered 1, after V lost 1 base and J lost 0 bases. The CDR3 spans 15 residues. Germline CDR1 is MGHRA and CDR2 is YSYEKL. CDR3 sequence (DNA): TGCGCCAGCAGCCAAGTACAGGGGGTGAACACTGAAGCTTTCTTT. It encodes CASSQVQGVNTEAFF.

The CDR3 reads CAWAGAGTGKNPRSSGANVLTF. Written as DNA, the CDR3 is TGTGCCTGGGCCGGAGCCGGGACAGGGAAGAACCCTCGGTCGTCCGGGGCCAACGTCCTGACTTTC. V gene TRBV30 combines with J gene TRBJ2-6; 9 bases fit TRBD1. CDR1 GTSNPN and CDR2 SVGIG come from the germline V gene (reference sequence). J gave up 4 bases and V 5 bases, and 27 bases lay outside the gene matches. This CDR3 has 22 amino acids. The variable domain in full, with the rest retrieved from reference TRBV30 and TRBJ2-6, is SQTIHQWPATLVQPVGSPLSLECTVEGTSNPNLYWYRQAAGRGLQLLFYSVGIGQISSEVPQNLSASRPQDRQFILSSKKLLLSDSGFYLCAWAGAGTGKNPRSSGANVLTFGAGSRLTVL.

This chain connects TRBV11-2 to TRBJ2-7, with D unresolved. V was clipped by 2 bases and J by 8 bases, with 10 bases between them. Germline V CDR1 and CDR2: SGHAT, FQNNGV. The CDR3 runs to 12 residues. The CDR3 protein is CASSLPGYKQYF. Written as DNA, the CDR3 is TGTGCCAGCAGCTTACCCGGGTATAAGCAGTACTTC.

The chain links TRBV25-1 to TRBJ2-1; 14 bases line up with TRBD2. The CDR3 contains 16 residues. V lost 6 bases to trimming and J lost 7 bases; unmatched junction nucleotides: 8. CDR1 is MGHDK and CDR2 is SYGVNS in the germline V gene. The CDR3 DNA reads TGTGCCAGCAGACCTTTCGGGACTAGCGGGAGTAATGAGCAGTTCTTC. It is translated as CASRPFGTSGSNEQFF. The full variable domain, rest sourced from reference TRBV25-1 and TRBJ2-1, is EADIYQTPRYLVIGTGKKITLECSQTMGHDKMYWYQQDPGMELHLIHYSYGVNSTEKGDLSSESTVSRIRTEHFPLTLESARPSHTSQYLCASRPFGTSGSNEQFFGPGTRLTVL.

The chain couples TRBV6-6 to TRBJ1-4; 8 nucleotides agree with TRBD1. Trimming took 2 bases from V and 5 from J; bases not matched to a gene: 7. The CDR3 length is 16 residues. Looked up from germline, CDR1 is MNHNY and CDR2 is SVGAGI (reference sequence). The CDR3 DNA follows: TGTGCCAGCAGTTACCCGCAAGACAGGGGCAATGAAAAACTGTTTTTT. Encoded protein: CASSYPQDRGNEKLFF.

This clone occurred a few times. The chain has TRBV4-3 and TRBJ1-3, with unresolved D. With 1 base removed from V and 3 bases from J, the gap between germline ends came to 4 bases. There are 13 residues in the CDR3. Germline V gene sequence: CDR1 LGHNA, CDR2 YSLEER. This CDR3 reads CASSQAGGNTIYF. The DNA for the CDR3 is TGCGCCAGCAGCCAAGCAGGTGGAAACACCATATATTTT.

This chain connects TRBV27 to TRBJ2-2; D remains unclear. Looked up from germline, CDR1 is MNHEY and CDR2 is SMNVEV (reference sequence). V was clipped by 3 bases and J by 8 bases, with 10 bases between them. The CDR3 has 13 amino acids. For the CDR3, the DNA is TGTGCCAGCAGTTTGGCGAGGAGAGGGGAGCTGTTTTTT. Amino acid sequence: CASSLARRGELFF.

The rearrangement links TRBV9 to TRBJ2-1, with 8 positions matching TRBD2. CDR1 and CDR2 from the germline V gene are SGDLS and YYNGEE. The CDR3 loop spans 14 amino acids. The junction had 4 bases not matched to a gene; V was cut back by 0 bases and J by 8 bases. The CDR3 DNA follows: TGTGCCAGCAGCGTAGGGACTAGCAGGGATGAGCAGTTCTTC. The encoded protein is CASSVGTSRDEQFF.